These 16 T cell receptor beta chains were all obtained from the same sample, sequenced in a study of cytomegalovirus exposure and HLA in healthy donors. PCR was performed using 60 Vbeta and 13 Jbeta primers. Assay: immunoSEQ multiplex PCR; the TCRdb copy retains only in-frame clones and omits some. The sample records 90,000 or so clones, 65% to 90% being singletons. The sample taken for sequencing was PBMCs. Receptors originate from a man in his thirties or forties in good health and CMV-seropositive.

CDR3 DNA sequence: TGTGCCAGCTCATTTGCGGCAAGCTCCTACGAGCAGTACTTC. This codes for CASSFAASSYEQYF. V gene TRBV18 combines with J gene TRBJ2-7; no firm D call. Germline V CDR1 and CDR2: KGHSH, LQKENI. Trimming cost V 5 bases and J 0 bases, with 11 bases left between them. The CDR3 has 14 amino acids.

This clone appeared a single time. V usage is TRBV11-3 and J usage is TRBJ1-5, with 7 bases that match TRBD1. With V trimmed by 1 base and J by 5 bases, 17 bases remained unmatched. CDR3 length: 19 residues. Germline loops: CDR1 SGHNT, CDR2 YENEEA. The CDR3 DNA follows: TGTGCCAGCAGCTTAGCGCCGGAAACAGGGGTCTGGGAAGATCAGCCCCAGCATTTT. Its protein is CASSLAPETGVWEDQPQHF.

The chain carries TRBV5-1 and TRBJ1-3; no clear D. The length of the CDR3 is 13 residues. Germline V gene lookup returns CDR1 SGHRS and CDR2 YFSETQ. V shed 5 bases and J shed 0 bases, with 6 bases lying between them. The CDR3 nucleotides are TGCGCCAGCAGACTTACCTCTGGAAACACCATATATTTT. It is translated as CASRLTSGNTIYF.

The CDR3 nucleotides read TGTGCCAGCAGCCCGGGACAGCCTTATAGCAATCAGCCCCAGCATTTT. It specifies CASSPGQPYSNQPQHF. The J gene is TRBJ1-5, the V gene TRBV7-2; 7 bases align to TRBD1. From germline, CDR1 is SGHTA and CDR2 FQGNSA. This CDR3 is 16 amino acids long. V lost 5 bases to trimming and J lost 0 bases; unmatched junction nucleotides: 7.

The rearrangement joins TRBV27 to TRBJ1-5; 7 bases fit TRBD1. Trimming took 8 bases from V and 4 from J; bases not matched to a gene: 11. CDR3 length: 15 amino acids. Germline lookup yields CDR1 MNHEY and CDR2 SMNVEV (reference sequence). In DNA form, the CDR3 reads TGTGCCAGCCGGCCCACAGGGGTGGGAAATCAGCCCCAGCATTTT. It is translated as CASRPTGVGNQPQHF.

This clone was seen only a few times. The chain employs TRBV28 and TRBJ2-1; TRBD1 aligns across 9 bases. After removal of 1 base from V and 7 bases from J, the junction contained 14 bases not matched to a gene. In germline, CDR1 is MDHEN, CDR2 SYDVKM. The CDR3 runs 18 residues. In DNA form, the CDR3 reads TGTGCCAGCAGTTTATCAGGGACAGGGATTGGTTTACAAAATGAGCAGTTCTTC. This translates into CASSLSGTGIGLQNEQFF.

The rearrangement uses TRBV15 and TRBJ2-4; perhaps TRBD1 as D (6 bases). The V and J ends lost 3 bases and 0 bases respectively, with 12 bases between them. The CDR3 consists of 16 residues. Germline assignment: CDR1 LNHNV and CDR2 YYDKDF (reference sequence). The CDR3 region is CATSSVTRGAKNIQYF. CDR3 in DNA: TGTGCCACCAGCAGCGTAACCAGGGGAGCCAAAAACATTCAGTACTTC.

This clone was detected a few times. This sequence joins TRBV5-4 and TRBJ1-2, with D possibly matching TRBD1 (6 bases). Trimming took off 0 bases at V and 8 bases at J, with 14 bases between the two ends. This CDR3 has 14 amino acids. Germline CDR1 SGHNT, CDR2 YYREEE (reference sequence). CDR3 protein: CASSLDRVVGGYTF. The CDR3 nucleotides read TGTGCCAGCAGCTTGGACAGGGTAGTAGGAGGCTACACCTTC. Looking up the rest from reference TRBV5-4 and TRBJ1-2 gives the full variable domain: ETGVTQSPTHLIKTRGQQVTLRCSSQSGHNTVSWYQQALGQGPQFIFQYYREEENGRGNFPPRFSGLQFPNYSSELNVNALELDDSALYLCASSLDRVVGGYTFGSGTRLTVV.

The J gene is TRBJ2-3, the V gene TRBV5-1; 8 bases are a match to TRBD1. This CDR3 contains 12 residues. The V segment lost 3 bases and the J segment 6 bases; nucleotides outside the gene matches: 0. Germline CDR1 SGHRS, CDR2 YFSETQ. The CDR3 sequence: CASSYRGDTQYF. CDR3 DNA: TGCGCCAGCAGCTACAGGGGGGATACGCAGTATTTT.

V is TRBV5-6 and J is TRBJ1-1, with TRBD1 as a possible D gene (5 bases). CDR1 is SGHDT, CDR2 YYEEEE, per germline. The V end lost 0 bases, the J end lost 3 bases, and 15 bases lay between the germline ends. There are 16 residues in the CDR3. The CDR3 loop is CASSLGGGILDTEAFF. For the CDR3, the DNA is TGTGCCAGCAGCTTGGGGGGGGGAATCCTTGACACTGAAGCTTTCTTT.

The chain couples TRBV28 to TRBJ1-6; 8 bases fit TRBD1. The V gene's germline CDR1 is MDHEN and CDR2 SYDVKM. J lost 4 bases, V lost 4 bases, and 6 bases had no gene match. The CDR3 has 16 residues. The DNA of the CDR3 is TGTGCCAGCAGTTATCCGGGACAGGATTATAATTCACCCCTCCACTTT. Its translation is CASSYPGQDYNSPLHF.

The chain is built from TRBV27 and TRBJ2-7; 8 bases agree with TRBD1. In germline, CDR1 is MNHEY, CDR2 SMNVEV (reference sequence). The CDR3 is 14 residues long. V lost 6 bases and J lost 2; bases outside the gene matches: 6. The CDR3 region has the DNA TGTGCCAGCAGGTTGGGACAGGCTCCCTACGAGCAGTACTTC. This gives the protein CASRLGQAPYEQYF.

This clone was observed a few times. The V gene is TRBV7-2, the J gene TRBJ2-3; D is uncertain. The germline CDR1 and CDR2 sequences are SGHTA and FQGNSA. Trimming shortened V by 4 bases and J by 2 bases, and 4 bases separated the two germline ends. There are 12 residues in the CDR3. CDR3 sequence (DNA): TGTGCCAGCAGCTCGTACACAGATACGCAGTATTTT. Translated: CASSSYTDTQYF.

The table lists this clone with a count of one. V is TRBV19 and J is TRBJ2-7; 8 bases match TRBD1. The germline gives CDR1 LNHDA, CDR2 SQIVND (reference sequence). The CDR3 loop spans 13 amino acids. The ends lost 4 bases at V and 2 bases at J; junction bases unmatched: 1. The CDR3 bases are TGTGCCAGTAGTAGGACAGGGACCTACGAGCAGTACTTC. Amino acid sequence: CASSRTGTYEQYF.

The chain carries TRBV7-8 and TRBJ1-3; D not resolved. Per the germline V gene, CDR1 is SGHVS and CDR2 is FQNEAQ. The CDR3 is 15 amino acids. Trimming stripped 5 bases from V and 0 bases from J, with 11 bases between. The CDR3 sequence: CASSHDSNSGNTIYF. CDR3 nucleotides: TGTGCCAGCAGCCACGACTCCAACTCTGGAAACACCATATATTTT. The full variable domain, its missing parts supplied by reference TRBV7-8 and TRBJ1-3, is GAGVSQSPRYKVAKRGQDVALRCDPISGHVSLFWYQQALGQGPEFLTYFQNEAQLDKSGLPSDRFFAERPEGSVSTLKIQRTQQEDSAVYLCASSHDSNSGNTIYFGEGSWLTVV.

The chain is built from TRBV5-6 and TRBJ2-7; weak D call: TRBD1 (5 bases). Germline CDR1 and CDR2: SGHDT and YYEEEE. V was trimmed by 0 bases and J by 2 bases, leaving 9 bases between them. The CDR3 has 14 amino acids. The CDR3 region has the DNA TGTGCCAGCAGCTTGGCAGCACAGGCCTACGAGCAGTACTTC. It encodes CASSLAAQAYEQYF.